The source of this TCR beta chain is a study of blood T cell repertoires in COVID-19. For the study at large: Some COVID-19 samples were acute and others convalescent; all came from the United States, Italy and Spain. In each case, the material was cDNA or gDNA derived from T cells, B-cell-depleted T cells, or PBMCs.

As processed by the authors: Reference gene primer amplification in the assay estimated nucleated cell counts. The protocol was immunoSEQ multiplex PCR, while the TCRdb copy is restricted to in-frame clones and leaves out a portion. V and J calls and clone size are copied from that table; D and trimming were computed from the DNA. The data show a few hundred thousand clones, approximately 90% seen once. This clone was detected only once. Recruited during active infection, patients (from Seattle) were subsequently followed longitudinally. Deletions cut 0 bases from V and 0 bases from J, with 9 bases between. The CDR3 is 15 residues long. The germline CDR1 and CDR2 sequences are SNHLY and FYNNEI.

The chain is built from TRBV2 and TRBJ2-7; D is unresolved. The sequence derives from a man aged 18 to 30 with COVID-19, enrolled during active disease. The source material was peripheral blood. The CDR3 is CASSEAARYSYEQYF. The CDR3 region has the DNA TGTGCCAGCAGTGAAGCCGCGCGCTACTCCTACGAGCAGTACTTC.